A selection of T cell receptor beta chains follows, all from one sample in a study of blood T cells in healthy people across ages. TCRdb processed the 5' RACE reads anew with MiXCR; each CDR3 protein has one entry. The sample yields approximately 810,000 distinct CDR3 sequences, roughly 26% seen once. Input material: blood. The receptors here all came from a woman aged 80 or over in good health. Each CDR3 is given with its conserved first and last residue. Fields, in order: V gene, D gene, J gene, clone size, CDR3 protein, CDR3 DNA. The D gene is left open where the match is weak. Clone size appears in some rows only: once, few, many, or a class for an expanded clone.

v_gene: TRBV12-3/TRBV12-4; d_gene: TRBD2; j_gene: TRBJ2-3; abundance: many; CDR3aa: CASSSSGLAGGGDTQYF; CDR3nt: TGTGCCAGCAGTAGCTCGGGACTAGCGGGGGGAGGTGATACGCAGTATTTT
v_gene: TRBV10-3; d_gene: -; j_gene: TRBJ1-2; abundance: many; CDR3aa: CAISESGTGYTF; CDR3nt: TGTGCCATCAGTGAGTCGGGGACTGGCTACACCTTC
v_gene: TRBV12-3/TRBV12-4; d_gene: -; j_gene: TRBJ1-5; abundance: many; CDR3aa: CASSSSLNQPQHF; CDR3nt: TGTGCCAGCAGTTCGAGCCTGAATCAGCCCCAGCATTTT
v_gene: TRBV5-1; d_gene: TRBD2; j_gene: TRBJ2-1; abundance: few; CDR3aa: CASSLLGTSGGVYNEQFF; CDR3nt: TGCGCCAGCAGCTTGTTAGGGACTAGCGGGGGGGTGTACAATGAGCAGTTCTTC
v_gene: TRBV7-2; d_gene: TRBD2; j_gene: TRBJ2-3; abundance: -; CDR3aa: CASSLGRGGRPQYF; CDR3nt: TGTGCCAGCAGCTTGGGGCGGGGGGGCCGTCCGCAGTATTTT
v_gene: TRBV6-2/TRBV6-3; d_gene: TRBD1; j_gene: TRBJ1-2; abundance: few; CDR3aa: CASSGQGKANYGYTF; CDR3nt: TGTGCCAGCAGCGGACAGGGGAAAGCTAACTATGGCTACACCTTC
v_gene: TRBV6-2/TRBV6-3; d_gene: -; j_gene: TRBJ2-7; abundance: many; CDR3aa: CASSYGPSYEQYF; CDR3nt: TGTGCCAGCAGTTACGGCCCGTCTTACGAGCAGTACTTC
v_gene: TRBV28; d_gene: -; j_gene: TRBJ1-6; abundance: -; CDR3aa: CASTLLVLGNSPLHF; CDR3nt: TGTGCCAGCACCCTCCTAGTTCTGGGGAATTCACCCCTCCACTTT
v_gene: TRBV6-5; d_gene: -; j_gene: TRBJ2-4; abundance: many; CDR3aa: CASSPVRAVAKNIQYF; CDR3nt: TGTGCCAGCAGCCCGGTGCGTGCGGTCGCCAAAAACATTCAGTACTTC
v_gene: TRBV5-1; d_gene: -; j_gene: TRBJ2-1; abundance: many; CDR3aa: CASSLALHRQLNEQFF; CDR3nt: TGCGCCAGCAGCTTGGCCCTCCATCGACAGCTCAATGAGCAGTTCTTC
v_gene: TRBV5-1; d_gene: -; j_gene: TRBJ2-7; abundance: -; CDR3aa: CASSLEWLATYEQYF; CDR3nt: TGCGCCAGCAGCTTGGAGTGGCTAGCTACCTACGAGCAGTACTTC
v_gene: TRBV20-1; d_gene: TRBD2; j_gene: TRBJ2-1; abundance: few; CDR3aa: CSARNLAGGPNEQFF; CDR3nt: TGCAGTGCTAGAAACCTAGCGGGGGGGCCGAATGAGCAGTTCTTC
v_gene: TRBV5-6; d_gene: -; j_gene: TRBJ2-1; abundance: many; CDR3aa: CASSRLTGEPYNEQFF; CDR3nt: TGTGCCAGCAGCAGATTGACAGGTGAACCCTACAATGAGCAGTTCTTC
v_gene: TRBV19; d_gene: TRBD2; j_gene: TRBJ2-1; abundance: few; CDR3aa: CASSSTGGGRNEQFF; CDR3nt: TGTGCCAGTAGTAGCACGGGGGGGGGTCGGAATGAGCAGTTCTTC
v_gene: TRBV18; d_gene: -; j_gene: TRBJ1-2; abundance: few; CDR3aa: CASSSRGDSYTF; CDR3nt: TGTGCCAGCTCATCGCGGGGTGACAGCTACACCTTC
v_gene: TRBV28; d_gene: -; j_gene: TRBJ2-7; abundance: few; CDR3aa: CASRLSNSYEQYF; CDR3nt: TGTGCCAGCAGACTTTCGAACTCCTACGAGCAGTACTTC
v_gene: TRBV28; d_gene: TRBD1; j_gene: TRBJ2-3; abundance: many; CDR3aa: CASSIIGTGTDTQYF; CDR3nt: TGTGCCAGCAGTATTATCGGGACAGGGACAGATACGCAGTATTTT
v_gene: TRBV3-1; d_gene: -; j_gene: TRBJ2-7; abundance: once; CDR3aa: CASSVSRDLFYEQYF; CDR3nt: TGTGCCAGCAGTGTGAGCCGGGACTTATTCTACGAGCAGTACTTC
v_gene: TRBV18; d_gene: TRBD1; j_gene: TRBJ1-5; abundance: -; CDR3aa: CASSPTLGTGGQGDQPQHF; CDR3nt: TGTGCCAGCTCACCAACGTTGGGGACAGGGGGCCAGGGGGATCAGCCCCAGCATTTT
v_gene: TRBV7-9; d_gene: TRBD2; j_gene: TRBJ2-1; abundance: -; CDR3aa: CASSLLAPGGGANEQFF; CDR3nt: TGTGCCAGCAGCTTATTAGCCCCAGGCGGGGGGGCAAATGAGCAGTTCTTC
v_gene: TRBV4-1; d_gene: -; j_gene: TRBJ1-2; abundance: -; CDR3aa: CASSQDIPDYYGYTF; CDR3nt: TGCGCCAGCAGCCAAGATATTCCGGATTATTATGGCTACACCTTC
v_gene: TRBV20-1; d_gene: TRBD1; j_gene: TRBJ1-1; abundance: many; CDR3aa: CSASTTTGITEAFF; CDR3nt: TGCAGTGCTAGTACCACGACAGGGATTACTGAAGCTTTCTTT
v_gene: TRBV4-3; d_gene: -; j_gene: TRBJ1-1; abundance: many; CDR3aa: CASSQETATEAFF; CDR3nt: TGCGCCAGCAGCCAAGAGACAGCCACTGAAGCTTTCTTT
v_gene: TRBV10-2; d_gene: TRBD2; j_gene: TRBJ2-7; abundance: many; CDR3aa: CASRTSGGAAFYEQYF; CDR3nt: TGCGCCAGCAGGACTAGCGGGGGGGCCGCTTTCTACGAGCAGTACTTC
v_gene: TRBV6-6; d_gene: -; j_gene: TRBJ1-6; abundance: -; CDR3aa: CASSPIGQRGSSPLHF; CDR3nt: TGTGCCAGCAGTCCGATCGGACAGAGAGGGAGTTCACCCCTCCACTTT
v_gene: TRBV12-3/TRBV12-4; d_gene: -; j_gene: TRBJ1-4; abundance: many; CDR3aa: CASSSGFANEKLFF; CDR3nt: TGTGCCAGCAGTTCAGGGTTTGCTAATGAAAAACTGTTTTTT
v_gene: TRBV7-2; d_gene: -; j_gene: TRBJ2-7; abundance: few; CDR3aa: CASSLRTVGWQYF; CDR3nt: TGTGCCAGCAGCTTACGGACAGTCGGCTGGCAGTACTTC
v_gene: TRBV20-1; d_gene: -; j_gene: TRBJ2-3; abundance: -; CDR3aa: CSAQPGAGGDTQYF; CDR3nt: TGCAGTGCTCAACCGGGGGCCGGGGGAGATACGCAGTATTTT
v_gene: TRBV25-1; d_gene: -; j_gene: TRBJ1-1; abundance: -; CDR3aa: CASSGQGVHTEAFF; CDR3nt: TGTGCCAGCAGTGGGCAAGGGGTGCACACTGAAGCTTTCTTT
v_gene: TRBV21-1; d_gene: -; j_gene: TRBJ2-5; abundance: many; CDR3aa: CASSMRTVGRTGGNQETQYF; CDR3nt: TGTGCCAGCAGCATGAGGACAGTGGGAAGGACAGGGGGCAATCAAGAGACCCAGTACTTC
v_gene: TRBV7-9; d_gene: -; j_gene: TRBJ1-4; abundance: few; CDR3aa: CASSLARGKLFF; CDR3nt: TGTGCCAGCAGCTTAGCACGAGGAAAACTGTTTTTT
v_gene: TRBV10-3; d_gene: TRBD2; j_gene: TRBJ2-5; abundance: many; CDR3aa: CAIRSSGGQETQYF; CDR3nt: TGTGCCATCCGGTCTAGCGGGGGCCAAGAGACCCAGTACTTC
v_gene: TRBV12-3/TRBV12-4; d_gene: -; j_gene: TRBJ1-2; abundance: many; CDR3aa: CASSFNSRPNYGYTF; CDR3nt: TGTGCCAGCAGTTTTAATTCCCGGCCTAACTATGGCTACACCTTC
v_gene: TRBV4-2; d_gene: -; j_gene: TRBJ2-5; abundance: many; CDR3aa: CASSQVGLAVTQYF; CDR3nt: TGTGCCAGCAGCCAAGTAGGCCTAGCAGTGACCCAGTACTTC
v_gene: TRBV6-5; d_gene: -; j_gene: TRBJ1-1; abundance: -; CDR3aa: CASSRQTENTEAFF; CDR3nt: TGTGCCAGCAGCCGACAGACCGAAAACACTGAAGCTTTCTTT
v_gene: TRBV4-1; d_gene: -; j_gene: TRBJ2-7; abundance: once; CDR3aa: CASSPTDGSRNYERYF; CDR3nt: TGCGCCAGCAGCCCAACGGACGGATCAAGGAACTACGAGCGGTACTTC
v_gene: TRBV9; d_gene: -; j_gene: TRBJ1-2; abundance: -; CDR3aa: CASSPWGEGHRRNGYTF; CDR3nt: TGTGCCAGCAGCCCCTGGGGCGAGGGCCACCGACGGAATGGCTACACCTTC
v_gene: TRBV29-1; d_gene: TRBD1; j_gene: TRBJ2-5; abundance: few; CDR3aa: CSVCGTGLRETQYF; CDR3nt: TGCAGCGTTTGCGGGACAGGGTTGCGGGAGACCCAGTACTTC
v_gene: TRBV30; d_gene: -; j_gene: TRBJ2-5; abundance: many; CDR3aa: CAWNPTRGAKETQYF; CDR3nt: TGTGCCTGGAATCCCACCCGCGGGGCCAAAGAGACCCAGTACTTC
v_gene: TRBV6-6; d_gene: TRBD2; j_gene: TRBJ2-5; abundance: -; CDR3aa: CASSSPTGTSGVGQYF; CDR3nt: TGTGCCAGCAGTTCCCCGACCGGGACTAGCGGAGTAGGGCAGTACTTC
v_gene: TRBV7-2; d_gene: -; j_gene: TRBJ2-1; abundance: few; CDR3aa: CASSPQGGVYEQFF; CDR3nt: TGTGCCAGCAGCCCTCAGGGGGGGGTCTATGAGCAGTTCTTC
v_gene: TRBV20-1; d_gene: -; j_gene: TRBJ1-2; abundance: many; CDR3aa: CSASGGYYGYTF; CDR3nt: TGCAGTGCTAGCGGCGGTTACTATGGCTACACCTTC
v_gene: TRBV7-6; d_gene: -; j_gene: TRBJ1-2; abundance: -; CDR3aa: CASSAAPSLGAEGYTF; CDR3nt: TGTGCCAGCAGCGCAGCCCCGTCCCTGGGGGCGGAAGGCTACACCTTC
v_gene: TRBV7-2; d_gene: -; j_gene: TRBJ2-2; abundance: many; CDR3aa: CASSPRRTTDTGELFF; CDR3nt: TGTGCCAGCAGCCCCCGGCGGACGACGGACACCGGGGAGCTGTTTTTT
v_gene: TRBV2; d_gene: TRBD2; j_gene: TRBJ2-3; abundance: many; CDR3aa: CASSAPAGFGLQTDTQYF; CDR3nt: TGTGCCAGCAGTGCGCCAGCGGGGTTTGGACTACAGACGGATACGCAGTATTTT
v_gene: TRBV6-6; d_gene: -; j_gene: TRBJ2-3; abundance: many; CDR3aa: CASSLAYTQYF; CDR3nt: TGTGCCAGCAGCTTGGCGTATACGCAGTATTTT
v_gene: TRBV24-1; d_gene: -; j_gene: TRBJ2-3; abundance: many; CDR3aa: CATSDSHGSVSSTDTQYF; CDR3nt: TGTGCCACCAGTGATTCCCATGGGAGTGTATCTAGCACAGATACGCAGTATTTT
v_gene: TRBV19; d_gene: -; j_gene: TRBJ1-5; abundance: -; CDR3aa: CASSTDRRQPQHF; CDR3nt: TGTGCCAGTAGTACAGACAGACGTCAGCCCCAGCATTTT
v_gene: TRBV11-2; d_gene: -; j_gene: TRBJ1-2; abundance: -; CDR3aa: CASTSMRTGIYGYTF; CDR3nt: TGTGCCAGCACCTCCATGAGGACGGGGATCTATGGCTACACCTTC
v_gene: TRBV11-1; d_gene: -; j_gene: TRBJ1-1; abundance: once; CDR3aa: CASELRRGLMNTEAFF; CDR3nt: TGTGCCAGCGAACTTAGAAGGGGCTTAATGAACACTGAAGCTTTCTTT
v_gene: TRBV4-1; d_gene: -; j_gene: TRBJ1-1; abundance: -; CDR3aa: CACSLNTEAFF; CDR3nt: TGCGCCTGCAGCCTTAACACTGAAGCTTTCTTT
v_gene: TRBV7-9; d_gene: -; j_gene: TRBJ2-7; abundance: many; CDR3aa: CASSPPLPRYEQYF; CDR3nt: TGTGCCAGCAGCCCTCCCTTACCGCGTTACGAGCAGTACTTC
v_gene: TRBV5-1; d_gene: -; j_gene: TRBJ1-3; abundance: -; CDR3aa: CASSLGEAGNTIYF; CDR3nt: TGCGCCAGCAGCTTAGGGGAAGCTGGAAACACCATATATTTT
v_gene: TRBV5-5; d_gene: TRBD1; j_gene: TRBJ2-7; abundance: many; CDR3aa: CASSYRRDSTYEQYF; CDR3nt: TGTGCCAGCAGTTATCGCCGGGACAGTACTTACGAGCAGTACTTC
v_gene: TRBV6-5; d_gene: TRBD1; j_gene: TRBJ2-7; abundance: -; CDR3aa: CASSYPGQGSEQYF; CDR3nt: TGTGCCAGCAGCTATCCGGGACAGGGTAGCGAGCAGTACTTC
v_gene: TRBV7-2; d_gene: -; j_gene: TRBJ2-1; abundance: many; CDR3aa: CASSLLTGILSYNEQFF; CDR3nt: TGTGCCAGCAGCCTACTGACGGGGATCCTCTCCTACAATGAGCAGTTCTTC
v_gene: TRBV7-2; d_gene: TRBD1; j_gene: TRBJ1-6; abundance: many; CDR3aa: CASSFSSPGTGNSPLHF; CDR3nt: TGTGCCAGCAGCTTCAGCAGTCCCGGGACAGGGAACTCACCCCTCCACTTT
v_gene: TRBV3-1; d_gene: -; j_gene: TRBJ2-1; abundance: many; CDR3aa: CASSQELRGQGQFF; CDR3nt: TGTGCCAGCAGCCAAGAACTAAGAGGACAAGGACAGTTCTTC
v_gene: TRBV6-6; d_gene: -; j_gene: TRBJ1-5; abundance: few; CDR3aa: CASRLGQFRGNQPQHF; CDR3nt: TGTGCCAGCAGACTCGGACAGTTTAGGGGCAATCAGCCCCAGCATTTT
v_gene: TRBV30; d_gene: -; j_gene: TRBJ2-7; abundance: few; CDR3aa: CAWSWNIYEQYF; CDR3nt: TGTGCCTGGAGTTGGAACATCTACGAGCAGTACTTC